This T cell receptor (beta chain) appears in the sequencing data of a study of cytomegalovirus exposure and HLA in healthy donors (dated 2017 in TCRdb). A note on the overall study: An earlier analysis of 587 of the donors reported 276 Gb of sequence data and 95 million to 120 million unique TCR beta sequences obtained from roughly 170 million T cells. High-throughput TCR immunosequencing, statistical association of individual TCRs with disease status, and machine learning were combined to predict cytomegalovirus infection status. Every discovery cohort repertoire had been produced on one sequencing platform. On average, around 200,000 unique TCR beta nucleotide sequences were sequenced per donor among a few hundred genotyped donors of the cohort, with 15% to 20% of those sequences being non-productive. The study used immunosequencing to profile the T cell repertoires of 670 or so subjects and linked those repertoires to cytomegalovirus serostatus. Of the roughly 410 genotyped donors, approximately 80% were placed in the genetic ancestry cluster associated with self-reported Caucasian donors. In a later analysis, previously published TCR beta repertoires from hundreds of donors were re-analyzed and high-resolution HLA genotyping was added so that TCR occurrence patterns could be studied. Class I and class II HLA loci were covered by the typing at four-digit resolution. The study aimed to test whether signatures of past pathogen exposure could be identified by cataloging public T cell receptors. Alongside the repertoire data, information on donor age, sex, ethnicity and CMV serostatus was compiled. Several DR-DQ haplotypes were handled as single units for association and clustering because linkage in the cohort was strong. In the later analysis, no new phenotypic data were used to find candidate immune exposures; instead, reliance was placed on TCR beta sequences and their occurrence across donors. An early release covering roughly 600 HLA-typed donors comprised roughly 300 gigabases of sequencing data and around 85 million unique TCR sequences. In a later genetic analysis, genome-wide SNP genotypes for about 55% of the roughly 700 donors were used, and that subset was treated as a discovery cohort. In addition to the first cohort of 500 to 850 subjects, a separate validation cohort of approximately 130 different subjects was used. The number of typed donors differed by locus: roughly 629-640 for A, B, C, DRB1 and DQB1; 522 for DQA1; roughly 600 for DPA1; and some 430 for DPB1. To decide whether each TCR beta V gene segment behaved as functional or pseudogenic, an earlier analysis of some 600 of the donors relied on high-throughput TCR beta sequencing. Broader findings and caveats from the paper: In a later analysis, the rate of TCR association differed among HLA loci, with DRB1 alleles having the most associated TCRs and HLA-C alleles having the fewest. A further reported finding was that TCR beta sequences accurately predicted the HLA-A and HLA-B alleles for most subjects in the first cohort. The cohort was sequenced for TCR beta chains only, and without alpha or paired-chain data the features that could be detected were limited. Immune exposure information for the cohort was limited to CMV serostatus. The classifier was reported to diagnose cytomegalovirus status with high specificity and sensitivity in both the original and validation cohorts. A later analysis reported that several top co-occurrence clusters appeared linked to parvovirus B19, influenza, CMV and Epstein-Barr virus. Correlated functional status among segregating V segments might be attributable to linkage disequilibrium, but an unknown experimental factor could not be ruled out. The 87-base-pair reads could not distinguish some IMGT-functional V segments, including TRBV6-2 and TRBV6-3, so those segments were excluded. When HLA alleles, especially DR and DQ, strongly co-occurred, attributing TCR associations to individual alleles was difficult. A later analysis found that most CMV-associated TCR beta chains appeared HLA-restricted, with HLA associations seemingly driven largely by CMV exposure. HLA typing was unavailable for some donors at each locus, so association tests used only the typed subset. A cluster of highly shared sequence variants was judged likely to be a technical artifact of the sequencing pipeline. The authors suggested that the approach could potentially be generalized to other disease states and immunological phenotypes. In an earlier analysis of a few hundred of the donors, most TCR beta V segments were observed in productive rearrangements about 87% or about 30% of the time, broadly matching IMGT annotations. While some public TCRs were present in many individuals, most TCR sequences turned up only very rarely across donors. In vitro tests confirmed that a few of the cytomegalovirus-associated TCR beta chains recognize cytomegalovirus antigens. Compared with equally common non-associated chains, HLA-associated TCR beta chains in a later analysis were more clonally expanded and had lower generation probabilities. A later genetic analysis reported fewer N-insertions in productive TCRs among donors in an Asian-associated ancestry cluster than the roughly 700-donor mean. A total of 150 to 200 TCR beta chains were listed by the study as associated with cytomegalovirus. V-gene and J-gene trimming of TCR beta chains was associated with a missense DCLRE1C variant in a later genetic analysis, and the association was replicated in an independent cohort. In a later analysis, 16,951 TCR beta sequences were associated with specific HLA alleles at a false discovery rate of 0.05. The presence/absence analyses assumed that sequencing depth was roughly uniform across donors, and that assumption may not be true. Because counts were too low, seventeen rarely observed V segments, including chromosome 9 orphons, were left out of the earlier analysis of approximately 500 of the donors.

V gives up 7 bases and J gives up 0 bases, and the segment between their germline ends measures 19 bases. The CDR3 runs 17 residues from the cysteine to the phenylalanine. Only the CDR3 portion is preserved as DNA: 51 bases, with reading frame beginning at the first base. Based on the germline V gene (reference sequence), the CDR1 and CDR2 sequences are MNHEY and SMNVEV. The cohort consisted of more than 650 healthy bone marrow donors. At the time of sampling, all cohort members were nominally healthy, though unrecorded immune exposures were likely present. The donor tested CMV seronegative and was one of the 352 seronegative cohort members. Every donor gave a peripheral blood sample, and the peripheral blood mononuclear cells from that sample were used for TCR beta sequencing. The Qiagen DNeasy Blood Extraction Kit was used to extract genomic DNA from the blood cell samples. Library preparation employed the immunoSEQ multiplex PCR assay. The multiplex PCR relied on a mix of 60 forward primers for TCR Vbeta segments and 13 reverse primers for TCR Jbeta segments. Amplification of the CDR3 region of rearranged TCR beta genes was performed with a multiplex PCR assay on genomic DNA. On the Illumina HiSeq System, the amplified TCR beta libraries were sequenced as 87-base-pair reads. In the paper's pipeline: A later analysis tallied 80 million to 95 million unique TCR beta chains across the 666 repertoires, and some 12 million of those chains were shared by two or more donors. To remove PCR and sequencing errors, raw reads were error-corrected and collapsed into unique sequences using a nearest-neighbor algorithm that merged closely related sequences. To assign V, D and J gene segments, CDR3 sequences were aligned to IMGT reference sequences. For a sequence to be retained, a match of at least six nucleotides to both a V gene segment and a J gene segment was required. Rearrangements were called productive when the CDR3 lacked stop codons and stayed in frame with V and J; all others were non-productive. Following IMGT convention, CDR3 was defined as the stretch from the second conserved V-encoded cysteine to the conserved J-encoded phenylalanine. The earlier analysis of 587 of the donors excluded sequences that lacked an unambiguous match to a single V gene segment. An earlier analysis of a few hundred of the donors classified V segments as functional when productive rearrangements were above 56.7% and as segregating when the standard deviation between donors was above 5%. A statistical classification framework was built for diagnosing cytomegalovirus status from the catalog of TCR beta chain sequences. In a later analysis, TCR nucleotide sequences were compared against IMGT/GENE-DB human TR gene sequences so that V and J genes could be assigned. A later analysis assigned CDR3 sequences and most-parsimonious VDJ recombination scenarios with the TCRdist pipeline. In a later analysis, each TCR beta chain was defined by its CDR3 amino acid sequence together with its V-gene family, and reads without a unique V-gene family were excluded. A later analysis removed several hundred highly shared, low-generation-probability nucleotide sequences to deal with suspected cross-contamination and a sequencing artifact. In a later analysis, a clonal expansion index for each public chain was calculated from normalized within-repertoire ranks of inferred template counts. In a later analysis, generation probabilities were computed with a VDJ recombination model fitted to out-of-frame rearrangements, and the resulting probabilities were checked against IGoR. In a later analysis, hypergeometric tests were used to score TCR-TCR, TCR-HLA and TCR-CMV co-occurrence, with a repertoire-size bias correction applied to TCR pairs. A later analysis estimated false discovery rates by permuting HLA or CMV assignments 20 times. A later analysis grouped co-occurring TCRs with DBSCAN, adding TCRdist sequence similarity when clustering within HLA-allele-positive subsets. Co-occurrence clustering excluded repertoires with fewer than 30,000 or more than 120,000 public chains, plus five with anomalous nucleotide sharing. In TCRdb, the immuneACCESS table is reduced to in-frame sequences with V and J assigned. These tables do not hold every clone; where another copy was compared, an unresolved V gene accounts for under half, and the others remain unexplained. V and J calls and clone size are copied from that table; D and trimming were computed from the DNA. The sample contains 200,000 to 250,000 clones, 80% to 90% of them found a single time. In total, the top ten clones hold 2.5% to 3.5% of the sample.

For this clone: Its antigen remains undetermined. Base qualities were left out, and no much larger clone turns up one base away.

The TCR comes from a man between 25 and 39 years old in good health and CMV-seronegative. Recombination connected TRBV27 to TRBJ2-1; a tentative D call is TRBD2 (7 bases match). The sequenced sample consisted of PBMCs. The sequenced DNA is TGTGCCAGCACCCTGATGGGGGGGCCGAGCTCCTACAATGAGCAGTTCTTC. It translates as CASTLMGGPSSYNEQFF.